These T cell receptor beta chains were read from a single sample in a study of blood T cells in healthy people across ages. TCRdb re-derived calls from the 5' RACE reads in MiXCR, one entry per CDR3 protein. The profile shows approximately 1.5 million distinct CDR3 sequences, around 35% of them singletons. The sequencing input was blood. These TCRs come from a woman aged 25 to 39 in good health. The CDR3 runs from the conserved cysteine through the conserved F or W. The D gene is left open where the match is weak. Clone size is stated in some rows and not others, as once, few, many or a class when expanded.

>TRBV3-1|TRBJ2-1|few|.
CASSQERTAYNEQFF
TGTGCCAGCAGCCAAGAACGGACAGCCTACAATGAGCAGTTCTTC
>TRBV12-3/TRBV12-4|TRBJ2-3|few|.
CASSPQGNTQYF
TGTGCCAGCAGTCCCCAGGGGAATACGCAGTATTTT
>TRBV7-8|TRBJ2-5|few|.
CASRLIEDFEETQYF
TGTGCCAGCAGGTTAATAGAGGACTTTGAAGAGACCCAGTACTTC
>TRBV20-1|TRBJ2-7|.|TRBD1
CSARTGGVPDEQYF
TGCAGTGCTAGGACAGGGGGCGTCCCTGACGAGCAGTACTTC
>TRBV29-1|TRBJ2-1|many|.
CSVGGLLTKTYNEQFF
TGCAGCGTCGGTGGACTTCTCACCAAGACCTACAATGAGCAGTTCTTC
>TRBV3-1|TRBJ1-3|.|TRBD1
CASTTKDRGLGNTIYF
TGTGCCAGCACCACAAAAGACAGGGGGCTTGGAAACACCATATATTTT
>TRBV7-3|TRBJ2-3|.|TRBD2
CASSRAGTSGRDTRYF
TGTGCCAGCAGCAGAGCCGGGACTAGCGGGAGAGATACGCGGTATTTT
>TRBV20-1|TRBJ1-2|.|.
CSARSRYGYTF
TGCAGTGCCCGGAGTCGGTATGGCTACACCTTC
>TRBV5-1|TRBJ1-1|.|.
CASSADGRNTEAFF
TGCGCCAGCAGCGCGGACGGGAGGAACACTGAAGCTTTCTTT
>TRBV12-3/TRBV12-4|TRBJ1-4|.|.
CASSSAYEKLFF
TGTGCCAGCAGTTCCGCCTATGAAAAACTGTTTTTT
>TRBV6-6|TRBJ1-1|.|TRBD1
CASSRTGENFGTEAFF
TGTGCCAGCAGCCGGACAGGGGAAAATTTCGGTACTGAAGCTTTCTTT
>TRBV20-1|TRBJ2-6|.|.
CSATISSGANVLTF
TGCAGTGCGACTATCTCCTCTGGGGCCAACGTCCTGACTTTC
>TRBV11-1|TRBJ2-7|.|.
CASSPDTAYEQYF
TGTGCCAGCAGCCCCGACACCGCCTACGAGCAGTACTTC
>TRBV27|TRBJ2-3|.|TRBD2
CASSPSGLAGGLFGTDTQYF
TGTGCCAGCAGTCCCTCGGGCCTAGCGGGGGGGCTTTTTGGCACAGATACGCAGTATTTT
>TRBV6-5|TRBJ2-3|.|.
CANSRYITDTQYF
TGTGCCAACAGCCGGTATATCACAGATACGCAGTATTTT
>TRBV30|TRBJ2-3|few|TRBD2
CAWSGGLAGGPDTQYF
TGTGCCTGGAGTGGGGGACTAGCGGGAGGGCCAGATACGCAGTATTTT
>TRBV20-1|TRBJ2-3|few|TRBD2
CSATLLAGGPVTDTQYF
TGCAGTGCTACCCTCCTAGCGGGAGGGCCCGTCACAGATACGCAGTATTTT
>TRBV24-1|TRBJ1-6|.|TRBD1
CATSDLAGGATHSPLHF
TGTGCCACCAGTGATTTGGCAGGGGGCGCAACACATTCACCCCTCCACTTT
>TRBV10-3|TRBJ2-3|few|.
CAIGEEPTSPNTDTQYF
TGTGCCATCGGTGAAGAGCCCACTAGCCCGAACACAGATACGCAGTATTTT
>TRBV3-1|TRBJ1-2|.|TRBD1
CASSQTGTGLYGYTF
TGTGCCAGCAGCCAAACCGGGACAGGGCTCTATGGCTACACCTTC
>TRBV20-1|TRBJ2-4|.|TRBD2
CSARDVTSAKNIQYF
TGCAGTGCTAGAGACGTGACTAGCGCCAAAAACATTCAGTACTTC
>TRBV20-1|TRBJ2-5|few|.
CSASKTYQETQYF
TGCAGTGCTAGTAAAACCTACCAAGAGACCCAGTACTTC
>TRBV18|TRBJ2-1|once|TRBD2
CASSPPRGSSGGNNEQFF
TGTGCCAGCTCACCACCCAGGGGGTCCAGCGGGGGGAACAATGAGCAGTTCTTC
>TRBV12-3/TRBV12-4|TRBJ1-6|few|TRBD1
CASSPGQGPSYNSPLHF
TGTGCCAGCAGTCCGGGACAGGGGCCCTCCTATAATTCACCCCTCCACTTT
>TRBV5-1|TRBJ1-3|.|.
CASSPQGYENTIYF
TGCGCCAGCAGCCCACAGGGCTATGAAAACACCATATATTTT
>TRBV20-1|TRBJ2-1|few|TRBD2
CSARAPRLAGGSNEQFF
TGCAGTGCTAGAGCCCCCCGACTAGCGGGGGGCAGCAATGAGCAGTTCTTC
>TRBV4-1|TRBJ2-7|few|.
CASSQGPRIYEQYF
TGCGCCAGCAGCCAAGGGCCCCGGATCTACGAGCAGTACTTC
>TRBV12-3/TRBV12-4|TRBJ2-1|.|.
CATFGLPSSYNEQFF
TGTGCCACGTTCGGTCTACCGAGCTCCTACAATGAGCAGTTCTTC
>TRBV6-1|TRBJ1-2|.|.
CASLGDSSNYGYTF
TGTGCCAGTCTCGGCGACAGTTCTAACTATGGCTACACCTTC
>TRBV21-1|TRBJ2-7|few|.
CASSPAGTSGRYEQYF
TGTGCCAGCAGCCCGGCCGGGACTAGCGGGAGGTACGAGCAGTACTTC
>TRBV30|TRBJ2-1|once|.
CAWNRLGGNEQFF
TGTGCCTGGAACCGACTAGGGGGGAATGAGCAGTTCTTC
>TRBV12-5|TRBJ2-1|.|.
CVSGAPRQIYNEQFF
TGTGTTAGTGGTGCCCCGAGACAGATCTACAATGAGCAGTTCTTC
>TRBV15|TRBJ2-1|.|TRBD2
CATSEGLAAYNEQFF
TGTGCCACCAGCGAGGGACTAGCGGCTTACAATGAGCAGTTCTTC
>TRBV9|TRBJ2-1|few|TRBD2
CASSVAGTSPNEQFF
TGCGCCAGCAGCGTCGCCGGGACTAGCCCCAATGAGCAGTTCTTC
>TRBV20-1|TRBJ2-7|few|.
CSARDQSAIHEQYF
TGCAGTGCTAGAGATCAGTCAGCGATCCACGAGCAGTACTTC
>TRBV28|TRBJ1-5|.|.
CASSSKWQQNQPQHF
TGTGCCAGCAGTTCTAAATGGCAGCAGAATCAGCCCCAGCATTTT
>TRBV5-1|TRBJ2-1|few|.
CASSPLAYGGNEQFF
TGCGCCAGCAGCCCCTTGGCCTATGGAGGGAATGAGCAGTTCTTC
>TRBV7-9|TRBJ2-3|.|TRBD2
CASRHNSGAADTQYF
TGTGCCAGCAGACATAATAGCGGGGCAGCAGATACGCAGTATTTT
>TRBV6-2/TRBV6-3|TRBJ2-5|.|.
CASSKSGGEETQYF
TGTGCCAGCAGCAAAAGCGGTGGTGAAGAGACCCAGTACTTC
>TRBV7-3|TRBJ2-3|.|TRBD2
CASSLRAGELNTQYF
TGTGCCAGCAGCTTAAGAGCGGGGGAACTGAATACGCAGTATTTT
>TRBV5-6|TRBJ2-7|.|.
CASSLMTGWNSYEQYF
TGTGCCAGCAGCCTGATGACAGGTTGGAACTCCTACGAGCAGTACTTC
>TRBV20-1|TRBJ1-5|.|.
CSARERRGRPNQPQHF
TGCAGTGCTAGGGAACGACGAGGACGTCCCAATCAGCCCCAGCATTTT
>TRBV2|TRBJ2-5|few|.
CASSELEARQETQYF
TGTGCCAGCAGTGAATTGGAAGCCCGCCAAGAGACCCAGTACTTC
>TRBV9|TRBJ1-2|few|TRBD1
CASSVGQGDVGYTF
TGTGCCAGCAGCGTAGGACAGGGGGATGTCGGCTACACCTTC
>TRBV7-8|TRBJ1-2|.|.
CASSLDQDSRGYTF
TGTGCCAGCAGCTTAGATCAGGATTCGAGGGGCTACACCTTC
>TRBV4-2|TRBJ1-2|.|.
CASSQDRGREANYGYTF
TGTGCCAGCAGCCAAGATAGGGGCAGGGAGGCTAACTATGGCTACACCTTC
>TRBV28|TRBJ2-7|.|.
CASRPPGLIEQYF
TGTGCCAGCAGGCCCCCCGGGCTCATCGAGCAGTACTTC
>TRBV5-1|TRBJ2-5|.|TRBD2
CASSSTVGGGETQYF
TGCGCCAGCAGCTCCACAGTCGGGGGAGGGGAGACCCAGTACTTC
>TRBV4-1|TRBJ1-1|many|.
CASSQAFGGSPTEAFF
TGCGCCAGCAGCCAAGCGTTTGGGGGAAGCCCCACTGAAGCTTTCTTT
>TRBV27|TRBJ2-7|few|TRBD1
CARSPGQGLYEQYF
TGTGCCCGCAGCCCGGGACAGGGGCTCTACGAGCAGTACTTC